The 11 T cell receptor beta chains below all came from one sample that was sequenced in a study of blood T cell repertoires in COVID-19. Clones were read by immunoSEQ multiplex PCR, and TCRdb kept only the in-frame ones, dropping some. The sample includes under 200,000 clones, roughly 80% of them seen just once. Sequenced input: PBMCs or T cells enriched from blood (not recorded which). These receptors were collected from a woman aged 55 to 70 who had recovered from COVID-19.

The chain is built from TRBV11-2 and TRBJ1-2; D may be TRBD1 (6 bases). CDR1 SGHAT and CDR2 FQNNGV come from the germline V gene. Trimming took 0 bases from V and 4 from J, leaving 12 bases between them. The CDR3 runs to 15 residues. The CDR3 spells CASSLETGGAYGYTF. The CDR3 nucleotides read TGTGCCAGCAGCTTAGAGACAGGTGGGGCCTATGGCTACACCTTC.

This clone was counted only a few times. This chain uses TRBV14 with TRBJ2-7; D gene unclear. Germline CDR1 is SGHDN and CDR2 is FVKESK. The CDR3 spans 16 residues. V lost 3 bases and J lost 3, with 18 bases in between. The DNA of the CDR3 is TGTGCCAGCAGCCAGAGCTTCGGCAGCAACTACTACGAGCAGTACTTC. It translates to CASSQSFGSNYYEQYF.

The chain couples TRBV10-3 to TRBJ2-5; a weak D match, TRBD2 (6 bases). V shed 0 bases and J shed 6 bases, with 20 bases lying between them. Germline values: CDR1 ENHRY, CDR2 SYGVKD. This CDR3 region has 17 residues. CDR3 residues: CAISESTLGAGTQTQYF. CDR3 coding DNA: TGTGCCATCAGTGAGTCGACTCTTGGGGCAGGGACTCAGACCCAGTACTTC.

V and J are TRBV12-3 or TRBV12-4 and TRBJ1-6; D gene unclear. This CDR3 comprises 12 residues. V was pared by 5 bases and J by 4 bases, with 3 bases between. CDR3 sequence: CASSVYNSPLHF. The DNA of the CDR3 is TGTGCCAGCAGTGTATATAATTCACCCCTCCACTTT.

The chain is built from TRBV5-4 and TRBJ2-7; possible D gene TRBD1, 7 bases. CDR1 and CDR2 from the germline V gene are SGHNT and YYREEE (reference sequence). Trimming left V 2 bases short and J 3 bases short, with 15 bases between. The CDR3 covers 15 residues. For the CDR3, the DNA is TGTGCCAGCAGCTTCTCACAGGGGAGGTTCTACGAGCAGTACTTC. Translation gives CASSFSQGRFYEQYF.

This clone was observed once. The genes are TRBV19 and TRBJ2-1, with TRBD1 matching 8 bases. The V gene end was trimmed by 6 bases and the J gene end by 1 base; junction bases not matched to a gene: 5. The CDR3 is 15 amino acids. Germline assignment: CDR1 LNHDA and CDR2 SQIVND (reference sequence). The CDR3 sequence: CASRLTGVSYNEQFF. CDR3 DNA: TGTGCCAGTAGGCTGACAGGGGTGTCCTACAATGAGCAGTTCTTC.

In its sample, this clone was seen a few times. The chain uses TRBV7-8 and TRBJ2-2; D remains unclear. The germline V gene has CDR1 SGHVS and CDR2 FQNEAQ. This CDR3 has 13 residues. Trimming left V 0 bases short and J 8 bases short, with 7 bases between. In DNA, the CDR3 is TGTGCCAGCAGCTTAGCCGGGTTTGGGGAGCTGTTTTTT. It yields the protein CASSLAGFGELFF.

This sequence joins TRBV2 and TRBJ2-5; 10 bases fit TRBD2. Germline V lookup: CDR1 SNHLY, CDR2 FYNNEI. With 7 bases clipped from V and 1 base from J, the junction kept 3 bases outside the gene matches. There are 14 residues in the CDR3. The CDR3 spells CASTSGGAQETQYF. In nucleotides, the CDR3 is TGTGCCAGCACGAGCGGGGGGGCCCAAGAGACCCAGTACTTC.

Details on this clone: The identical CDR3 is also encoded by other nucleotide sequences in the sample. This sequence joins TRBV4-2 and TRBJ2-3, with 7 bases matching TRBD2. Per the germline V gene, CDR1 is LGHNA and CDR2 is YNFKEQ. The CDR3 is 16 residues long. J lost 4 bases, V lost 0 bases, and 7 bases had no gene match. For the CDR3, the DNA is TGTGCCAGCAGCCAAGATCGGACGGGGGGAGCAGATACGCAGTATTTT. The encoded protein is CASSQDRTGGADTQYF.

V is TRBV7-9 and J is TRBJ1-2; no firm D call. This CDR3 spans 14 amino acids. Trimming removed 5 bases at V and 8 bases at J, with 18 bases between. From germline, CDR1 is SEHNR and CDR2 FQNEAQ (reference sequence). CDR3 nucleotide sequence: TGTGCCAGCAGCGAACCGAAGACGGCGAGGGGCTACACCTTC. Translation: CASSEPKTARGYTF.

The gene calls are TRBV19 and TRBJ1-3; D not certain. Germline-derived CDR1 and CDR2 are LNHDA and SQIVND (reference sequence). The CDR3 loop spans 15 amino acids. Between the trimmed V and J ends, which lost 5 bases and 2 bases, there was a span of 13 bases. In nucleotides, the CDR3 is TGTGCCAGTAGTCTCCCGACGGGTACTGGAAACACCATATATTTT. The encoded protein is CASSLPTGTGNTIYF.